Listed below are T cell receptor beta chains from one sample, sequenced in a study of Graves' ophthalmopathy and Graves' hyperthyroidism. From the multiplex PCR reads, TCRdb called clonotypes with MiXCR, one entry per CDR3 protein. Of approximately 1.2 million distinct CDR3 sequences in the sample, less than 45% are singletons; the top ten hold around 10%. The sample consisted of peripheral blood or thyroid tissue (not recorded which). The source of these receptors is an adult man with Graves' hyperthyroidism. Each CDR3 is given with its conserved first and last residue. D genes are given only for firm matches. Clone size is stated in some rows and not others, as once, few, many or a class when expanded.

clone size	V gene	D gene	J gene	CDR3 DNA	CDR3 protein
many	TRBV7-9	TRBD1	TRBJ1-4	TGTGCCAGCAGCGCCGACAGGGAAACTAATGAAAAACTGTTTTTT	CASSADRETNEKLFF
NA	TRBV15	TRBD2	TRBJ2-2	TGTGCCACCAGCAGAGCGCTCGGTGTAGCGGGGAACACCGGGGAGCTGTTTTTT	CATSRALGVAGNTGELFF
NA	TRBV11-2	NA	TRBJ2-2	TGTGCCAGCAGCTTAGACCCGGGGGAAGGGGCCGGGGAGCTGTTTTTT	CASSLDPGEGAGELFF
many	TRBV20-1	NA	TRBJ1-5	TGCAGTGCTGATCTAGGGGGACATAGCAATCAGCCCCAGCATTTT	CSADLGGHSNQPQHF
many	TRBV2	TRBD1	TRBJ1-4	TGTGCCAGCAGGCTTGGGACAGAGGGTAATGAAAAACTGTTTTTT	CASRLGTEGNEKLFF
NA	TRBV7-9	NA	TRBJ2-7	TGTGCCAGCAGCGTAACAGCGGTATTGGGCTCCTACGAGCAGTACTTC	CASSVTAVLGSYEQYF
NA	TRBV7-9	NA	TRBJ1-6	TGTGCCAGCAGCGCCCAGGGCCAATCACCCCTCCACTTT	CASSAQGQSPLHF
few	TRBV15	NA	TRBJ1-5	TGTGCCACCAGCAGTCGCACAGACAATCAGCCCCAGCATTTT	CATSSRTDNQPQHF
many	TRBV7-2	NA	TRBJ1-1	TGTGCCAGCAGCTTAGGACCAGGGGCTTTCTTT	CASSLGPGAFF
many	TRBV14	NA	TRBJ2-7	TGTGCCAGCAGCCAAGGGTACAAAACCTACGAGCAGTACTTC	CASSQGYKTYEQYF
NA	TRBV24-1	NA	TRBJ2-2	TGTGCCACCAGTGATACCTCCGGGACAAAAACCGGGGAGCTGTTTTTT	CATSDTSGTKTGELFF
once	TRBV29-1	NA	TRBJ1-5	TGCAGCGTCCAGGGGTCTTGCAATCAGCCCCAGCATTTT	CSVQGSCNQPQHF
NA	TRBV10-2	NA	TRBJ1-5	TGCGCCAGCACTACCGACAGCGGGGGGCCTTGGCAGCCCCAGCATTTT	CASTTDSGGPWQPQHF
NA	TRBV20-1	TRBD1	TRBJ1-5	TGCAGTGCTACCGGACAGGCTAATCAGCCCCAGCATTTT	CSATGQANQPQHF
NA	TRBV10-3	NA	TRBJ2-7	TGTGCCAGCAGTGAACTCCTCATACTAGCTTCCGAGCAGTACTTC	CASSELLILASEQYF
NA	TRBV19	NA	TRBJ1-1	TGTGCCAGTAGTACCCCACAGGTGAACACTGAAGCTTTCTTT	CASSTPQVNTEAFF
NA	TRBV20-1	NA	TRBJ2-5	TGCAGTGCTAGAGGACTGCAGCTGTTCTTC	CSARGLQLFF
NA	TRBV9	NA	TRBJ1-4	TGTGCCAGCAGCGGAGGCGGACAGTCTAATGAAAAACTGTTTTTT	CASSGGGQSNEKLFF
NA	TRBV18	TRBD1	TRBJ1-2	TGTGCCAGCTCACCGGCCAGGGACAGTATGCGCTACACCTTC	CASSPARDSMRYTF
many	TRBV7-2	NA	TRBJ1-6	TGTGCCAGCAGCCCACAGGGCGGTCAGGCTTCACCCCTCCACTTT	CASSPQGGQASPLHF
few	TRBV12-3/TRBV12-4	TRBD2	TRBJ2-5	TGTGCCAGCAGTTTTATTAGCGGGAGGGCCGAGACCCAGTACTTC	CASSFISGRAETQYF
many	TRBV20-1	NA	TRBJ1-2	TGCAGTGCTAGTAGGCAGTCGAACTATGGCTACACCTTC	CSASRQSNYGYTF
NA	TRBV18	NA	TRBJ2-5	TGTGCCAGCTCACCACGGACGGACCCAAAAGAGACCCAGTACTTC	CASSPRTDPKETQYF
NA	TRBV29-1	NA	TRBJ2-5	TGCAGCGTTTCCGGCCGGGAGACCCAGTACTTC	CSVSGRETQYF
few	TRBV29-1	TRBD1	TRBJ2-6	TGCAGCGTTGCAGGGGGCTCTGGGGCCAACGTCCTGACTTTC	CSVAGGSGANVLTF
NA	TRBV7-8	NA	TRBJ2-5	TGTGCCAGCAGCTTATTCTCTCTACCTTCATACGGGACCCTCCAAGAGACCCAGTACTTC	CASSLFSLPSYGTLQETQYF
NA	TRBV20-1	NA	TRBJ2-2	TGCAGTGCTCTTAGGGGCAACACCGGGGAGCTGTTTTTT	CSALRGNTGELFF
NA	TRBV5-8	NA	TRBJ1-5	TGTGCCAGCAGCTTGGGTCCCGGACAAAATCAGCCCCAGCATTTT	CASSLGPGQNQPQHF
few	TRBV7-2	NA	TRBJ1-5	TGTGCCAGCAGCTTAGTTGCAGGGCAATATAGCAATCAGCCCCAGCATTTT	CASSLVAGQYSNQPQHF
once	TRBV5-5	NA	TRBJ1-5	TGTGCCAGCAGCTTGCGTCCCGGGCAGAATAGCAATCAGCCCCAGCATTTT	CASSLRPGQNSNQPQHF
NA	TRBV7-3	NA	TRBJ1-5	TGTGCCAGCAGCTTAACCGGCCGAATGGAATCACCCCAGCATTTT	CASSLTGRMESPQHF
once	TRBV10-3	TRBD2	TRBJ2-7	TGTGCCATCAGTGACGGGGACTACTCCTACGAGCAGTACTTC	CAISDGDYSYEQYF
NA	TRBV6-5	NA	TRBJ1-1	TGTGCCAGCAGTCACCCAGGTGGGAGGGGTGCTGAAGCTTTCTTT	CASSHPGGRGAEAFF